The T cell receptor beta chain described here comes from a study of T cell responses to AZD1222 COVID-19 vaccine. TCRdb's copy holds only in-frame clones and misses some; the assay was immunoSEQ multiplex PCR. The sample has about 100,000 clones; around 82% are singletons. A remark on this clone: Its antigen is unknown.

Whole-study findings and limits: Baseline serology detected seropositivity in only six AZD1222 recipients. The breadth and depth of Spike-specific TCRs increased once two AZD1222 doses had been given. There were vaccine-associated CD4 TCRs across spike, dominant at 160-218 and 743-854.

The sample consisted of peripheral blood, taken on day 0 of AZD1222 vaccination. The TCR sequence derives from an adult in good health.

In DNA form, the CDR3 reads TGTGCCAGCAGCCAAGCGGGGGGAGGGTATGGCTACACCTTC. Translation gives CASSQAGGGYGYTF. The chain combines TRBV14 with TRBJ1-2; TRBD1 is a possible D gene (5 bases). V was cut by 1 base and J by 5 bases, with 11 bases left in between. The CDR3 has 14 amino acids. Germline V CDR1 and CDR2: SGHDN, FVKESK.